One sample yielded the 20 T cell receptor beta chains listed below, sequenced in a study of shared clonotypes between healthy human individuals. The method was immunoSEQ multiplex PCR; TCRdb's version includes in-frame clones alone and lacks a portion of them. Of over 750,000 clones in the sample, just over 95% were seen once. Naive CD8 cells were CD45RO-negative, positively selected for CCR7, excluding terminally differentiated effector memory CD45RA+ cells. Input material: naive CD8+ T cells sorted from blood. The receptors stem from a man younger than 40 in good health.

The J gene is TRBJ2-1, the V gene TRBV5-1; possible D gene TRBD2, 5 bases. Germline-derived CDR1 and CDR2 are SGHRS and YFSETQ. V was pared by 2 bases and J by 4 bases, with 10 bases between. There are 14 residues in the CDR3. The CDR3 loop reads CASSFRSGYNEQFF. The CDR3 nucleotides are TGCGCCAGCAGCTTCCGCAGCGGTTACAATGAGCAGTTCTTC.

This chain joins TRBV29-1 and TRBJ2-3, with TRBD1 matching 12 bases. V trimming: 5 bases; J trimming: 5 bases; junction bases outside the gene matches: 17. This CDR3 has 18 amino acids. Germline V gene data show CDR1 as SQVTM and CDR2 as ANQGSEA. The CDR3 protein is CSVSEWEVGQGAEDTQYF. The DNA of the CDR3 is TGCAGCGTTTCGGAATGGGAAGTGGGACAGGGGGCGGAAGATACGCAGTATTTT.

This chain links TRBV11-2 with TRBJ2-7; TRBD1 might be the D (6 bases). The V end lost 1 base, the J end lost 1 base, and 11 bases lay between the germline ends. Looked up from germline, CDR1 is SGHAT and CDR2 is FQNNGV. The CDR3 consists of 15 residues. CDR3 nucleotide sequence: TGTGCCAGCAGCTTAGGGACAGTAGTTTCCTACGAGCAGTACTTC. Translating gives CASSLGTVVSYEQYF.

The CDR3 protein is CASYFRRLAGRGQETQYF. As DNA, the CDR3 is TGTGCCAGCTACTTTAGGAGACTAGCGGGAAGGGGCCAAGAGACCCAGTACTTC. J is TRBJ2-5 and V is TRBV6-7; TRBD2 matches 11 bases. TRBV6-7 is sorted into the ORF group, with uncertain function. The CDR3 runs to 18 residues. V dropped 8 bases and J dropped 1; count of bases not matched to a gene: 15.

The CDR3 DNA reads as TGTGCCAGCAGCTTGGCCTCGGGGACAGGAGTCTTTGAGCAGTACTTC. Its protein product is CASSLASGTGVFEQYF. The chain is built from TRBV5-5 and TRBJ2-7, with TRBD1 matching 8 bases. The CDR3 runs to 16 residues. CDR1 and CDR2 from the germline V gene are SGHKS and YYEKEE (reference sequence). Unmatched junction bases numbered 12, after V lost 0 bases and J lost 7 bases.

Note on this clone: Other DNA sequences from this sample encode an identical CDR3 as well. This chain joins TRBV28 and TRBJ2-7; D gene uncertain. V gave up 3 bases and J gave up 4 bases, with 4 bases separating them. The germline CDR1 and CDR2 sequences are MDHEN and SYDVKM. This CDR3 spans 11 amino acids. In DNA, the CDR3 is TGTGCCAGCAGTTTTAGTTACGAGCAGTACTTC. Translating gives CASSFSYEQYF.

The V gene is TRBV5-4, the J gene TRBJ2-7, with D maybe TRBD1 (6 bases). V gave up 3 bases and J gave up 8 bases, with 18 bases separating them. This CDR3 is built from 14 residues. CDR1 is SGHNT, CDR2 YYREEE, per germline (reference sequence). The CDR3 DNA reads TGTGCCAGCAGCTCGACAGGTTTGGGAAACCAGCAGTACTTC. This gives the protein CASSSTGLGNQQYF.

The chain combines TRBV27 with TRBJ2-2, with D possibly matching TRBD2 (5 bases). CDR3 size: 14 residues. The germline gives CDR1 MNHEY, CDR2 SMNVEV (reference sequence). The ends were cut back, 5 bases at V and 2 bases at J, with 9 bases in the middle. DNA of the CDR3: TGTGCCAGCAGTCACGGACTCAACACCGGGGAGCTGTTTTTT. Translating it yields CASSHGLNTGELFF.

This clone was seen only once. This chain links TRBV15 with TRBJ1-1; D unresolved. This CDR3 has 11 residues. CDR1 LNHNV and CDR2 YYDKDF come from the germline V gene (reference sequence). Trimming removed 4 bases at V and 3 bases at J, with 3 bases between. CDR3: CATSTDTEAFF. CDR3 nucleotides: TGTGCCACCAGCACTGACACTGAAGCTTTCTTT.

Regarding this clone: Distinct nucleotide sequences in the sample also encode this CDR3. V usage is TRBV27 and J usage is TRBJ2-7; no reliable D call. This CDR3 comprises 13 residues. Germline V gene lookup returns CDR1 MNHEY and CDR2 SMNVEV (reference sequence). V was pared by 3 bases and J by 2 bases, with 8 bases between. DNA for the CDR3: TGTGCCAGCAGTTTGGCGGAAACCTACGAGCAGTACTTC. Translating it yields CASSLAETYEQYF.

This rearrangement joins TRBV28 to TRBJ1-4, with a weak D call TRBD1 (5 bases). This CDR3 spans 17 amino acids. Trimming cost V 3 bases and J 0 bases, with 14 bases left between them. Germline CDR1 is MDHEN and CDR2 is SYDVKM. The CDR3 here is CASSFGGGYATNEKLFF. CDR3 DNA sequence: TGTGCCAGCAGTTTCGGCGGGGGGTATGCAACTAATGAAAAACTGTTTTTT.

The CDR3 loop reads CASTIPRGQNTEAFF. The CDR3 DNA reads TGTGCCAGCACCATACCCCGCGGGCAGAACACTGAAGCTTTCTTT. The chain combines TRBV6-6 with TRBJ1-1; no clear D. The CDR3 is 15 residues long. Trimming shortened V by 7 bases and J by 1 base, and 16 bases separated the two germline ends. The germline V gene has CDR1 MNHNY and CDR2 SVGAGI (reference sequence).

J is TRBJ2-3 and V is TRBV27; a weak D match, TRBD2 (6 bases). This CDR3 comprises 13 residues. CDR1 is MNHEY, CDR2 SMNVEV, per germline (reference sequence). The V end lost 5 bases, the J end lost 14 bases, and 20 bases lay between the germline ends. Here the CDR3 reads CASSPSGAAGRYF. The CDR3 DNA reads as TGTGCCAGCAGTCCCTCAGGAGCGGCCGGGAGGTATTTT.

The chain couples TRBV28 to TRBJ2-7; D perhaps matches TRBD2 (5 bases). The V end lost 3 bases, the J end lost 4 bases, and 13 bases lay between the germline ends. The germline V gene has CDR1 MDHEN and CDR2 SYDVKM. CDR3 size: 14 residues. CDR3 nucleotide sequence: TGTGCCAGCAGTTTCGTAGGCCAGCGGTACGAGCAGTACTTC. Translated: CASSFVGQRYEQYF.

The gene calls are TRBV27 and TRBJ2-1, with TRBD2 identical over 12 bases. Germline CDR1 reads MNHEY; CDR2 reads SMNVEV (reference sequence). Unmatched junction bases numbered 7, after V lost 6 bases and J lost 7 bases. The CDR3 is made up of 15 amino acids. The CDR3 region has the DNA TGTGCCAGCAGGGCCACTAGCGGGAGGAGGAATGAGCAGTTCTTC. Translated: CASRATSGRRNEQFF.

Here the CDR3 DNA reads TGTGCCAGCAGCCACGGGACTAGGTCAGATACGCAGTATTTT. Its protein is CASSHGTRSDTQYF. The J gene is TRBJ2-3, the V gene TRBV7-2; 8 positions agree with TRBD2. The CDR3 runs 14 residues. V was pared by 5 bases and J by 4 bases, with 5 bases of the junction left unmatched. Germline CDR1 is SGHTA and CDR2 is FQGNSA.

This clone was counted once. The CDR3 here is CSVEDQTGAKETQYF. In DNA, the CDR3 is TGCAGCGTTGAAGATCAGACAGGGGCGAAAGAGACCCAGTACTTC. The chain couples TRBV29-1 to TRBJ2-5; TRBD1 aligns across 8 bases. The CDR3 spans 15 residues. The J segment lost 3 bases and the V segment lost 0 bases, leaving 6 bases of the junction unmatched. Germline V lookup: CDR1 SQVTM, CDR2 ANQGSEA.

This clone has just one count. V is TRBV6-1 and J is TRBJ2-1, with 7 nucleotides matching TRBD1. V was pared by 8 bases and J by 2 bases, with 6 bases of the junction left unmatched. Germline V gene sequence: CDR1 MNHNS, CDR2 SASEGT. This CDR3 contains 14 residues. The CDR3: CASALDRPYNEQFF. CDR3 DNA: TGTGCCAGCGCCCTGGACAGGCCCTACAATGAGCAGTTCTTC.

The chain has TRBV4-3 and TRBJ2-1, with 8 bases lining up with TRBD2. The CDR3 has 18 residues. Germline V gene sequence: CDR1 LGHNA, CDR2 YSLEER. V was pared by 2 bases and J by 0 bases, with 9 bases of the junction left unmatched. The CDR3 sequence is CASSQNSPSGFSYNEQFF. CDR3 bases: TGCGCCAGCAGCCAAAATTCCCCTAGCGGGTTCTCCTACAATGAGCAGTTCTTC.

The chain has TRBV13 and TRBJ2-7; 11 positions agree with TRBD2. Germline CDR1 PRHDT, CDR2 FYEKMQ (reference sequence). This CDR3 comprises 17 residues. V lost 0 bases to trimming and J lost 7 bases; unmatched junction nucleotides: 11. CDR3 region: CASSLGSSGRRLGEQYF. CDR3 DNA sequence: TGTGCCAGCAGCTTAGGATCTAGCGGGAGGCGCCTAGGGGAGCAGTACTTC.